Listed below are T cell receptor beta chains from one sample, sequenced in a study of T cells in Graves' hyperthyroidism and ophthalmopathy. TCRdb recomputed calls from the multiplex PCR reads with MiXCR, one row per CDR3 protein. This repertoire shows roughly 380,000 distinct CDR3 sequences, roughly 12% found once; its top ten account for less than 25%. Sequencing was performed on blood. The receptors originated from a man in his thirties or forties with Graves' hyperthyroidism that later progressed to Graves' ophthalmopathy. CDR3s include the opening cysteine and the closing phenylalanine or tryptophan. The order of the fields is clone size, V gene, J gene, D gene, CDR3 protein, CDR3 DNA. The D gene is left open where the match is weak. The size field is filled for only some rows; it gives once, few, many or a size class.

abundance: many; v_gene: TRBV6-1; j_gene: TRBJ1-4; d_gene: NA; CDR3aa: CASRQATNEKLFF; CDR3nt: TGTGCCAGCAGGCAGGCAACTAATGAAAAACTGTTTTTT
abundance: NA; v_gene: TRBV29-1; j_gene: TRBJ1-2; d_gene: TRBD1; CDR3aa: CSVDGTGDDYGYTF; CDR3nt: TGCAGCGTTGATGGGACAGGGGACGACTATGGCTACACCTTC
abundance: NA; v_gene: TRBV5-4; j_gene: TRBJ2-5; d_gene: NA; CDR3aa: CASSLEVMGTQYF; CDR3nt: TGTGCCAGCAGCTTGGAAGTCATGGGGACCCAGTACTTC
abundance: NA; v_gene: TRBV25-1; j_gene: TRBJ1-6; d_gene: NA; CDR3aa: CASTSGTPLSPLHF; CDR3nt: TGTGCCAGTACCTCCGGGACTCCCCTTTCACCCCTCCACTTT
abundance: many; v_gene: TRBV6-5; j_gene: TRBJ2-7; d_gene: TRBD1; CDR3aa: CASSYTQGAYEQYF; CDR3nt: TGTGCCAGCAGTTATACGCAGGGGGCCTACGAGCAGTACTTC
abundance: many; v_gene: TRBV12-3/TRBV12-4; j_gene: TRBJ2-3; d_gene: TRBD1; CDR3aa: CASSLLSDRVQTDTQYF; CDR3nt: TGTGCCAGCAGTTTGTTATCAGACAGGGTCCAAACAGATACGCAGTATTTT
abundance: many; v_gene: TRBV7-9; j_gene: TRBJ2-3; d_gene: NA; CDR3aa: CASSQGTDTQYF; CDR3nt: TGTGCCAGCAGCCAGGGGACAGATACGCAGTATTTT
abundance: few; v_gene: TRBV30; j_gene: TRBJ2-7; d_gene: NA; CDR3aa: CAWSEGAPSYEQYF; CDR3nt: TGTGCCTGGAGTGAGGGCGCCCCCTCCTACGAGCAGTACTTC
abundance: NA; v_gene: TRBV19; j_gene: TRBJ1-1; d_gene: NA; CDR3aa: CASRTYTGTEAFF; CDR3nt: TGTGCCAGTAGAACTTATACCGGGACCGAAGCTTTCTTT
abundance: many; v_gene: TRBV12-3/TRBV12-4; j_gene: TRBJ2-1; d_gene: NA; CDR3aa: CASSLSTRHEQFF; CDR3nt: TGTGCCAGCAGTTTGTCAACCAGGCATGAGCAGTTCTTC
abundance: many; v_gene: TRBV28; j_gene: TRBJ1-5; d_gene: NA; CDR3aa: CASSLLGAKQPQHF; CDR3nt: TGTGCCAGCAGTTTACTGGGGGCTAAACAGCCCCAGCATTTT
abundance: many; v_gene: TRBV5-1; j_gene: TRBJ2-3; d_gene: NA; CDR3aa: CASSSPGIPDTQYF; CDR3nt: TGCGCCAGCAGCTCCCCGGGAATACCAGATACGCAGTATTTT
abundance: many; v_gene: TRBV2; j_gene: TRBJ1-3; d_gene: NA; CDR3aa: CATSDRTSGNTIYF; CDR3nt: TGTGCCACCTCGGACAGAACATCTGGAAACACCATATATTTT
abundance: few; v_gene: TRBV15; j_gene: TRBJ1-5; d_gene: TRBD1; CDR3aa: CATSPRDRGSMENQPQHF; CDR3nt: TGTGCCACCAGTCCCCGGGACAGGGGTTCGATGGAGAATCAGCCCCAGCATTTT
abundance: NA; v_gene: TRBV5-5; j_gene: TRBJ2-5; d_gene: TRBD1; CDR3aa: CASSLLGQGTETQYF; CDR3nt: TGTGCCAGCAGCTTATTGGGACAGGGTACAGAGACCCAGTACTTC
abundance: many; v_gene: TRBV7-9; j_gene: TRBJ1-1; d_gene: NA; CDR3aa: CASSPEGGSHTEAFF; CDR3nt: TGTGCCAGCAGCCCGGAAGGGGGGAGTCACACTGAAGCTTTCTTT
abundance: few; v_gene: TRBV9; j_gene: TRBJ1-6; d_gene: NA; CDR3aa: CASSSHMQNSPLHF; CDR3nt: TGTGCCAGCAGCTCCCATATGCAAAATTCACCCCTCCACTTT
abundance: few; v_gene: TRBV6-1; j_gene: TRBJ2-5; d_gene: NA; CDR3aa: CASSRIEETQYF; CDR3nt: TGTGCCAGCTCACGGATCGAAGAGACCCAGTACTTC
abundance: many; v_gene: TRBV12-3/TRBV12-4; j_gene: TRBJ1-2; d_gene: TRBD1; CDR3aa: CASTLSTGVTYGYTF; CDR3nt: TGTGCCAGCACCCTATCGACAGGGGTGACGTATGGCTACACCTTC
abundance: many; v_gene: TRBV12-3/TRBV12-4; j_gene: TRBJ1-4; d_gene: NA; CDR3aa: CASSLNEKLFF; CDR3nt: TGTGCCAGCAGCCTCAATGAAAAACTGTTTTTT
abundance: many; v_gene: TRBV20-1; j_gene: TRBJ2-7; d_gene: NA; CDR3aa: CSARATPYEQYF; CDR3nt: TGCAGTGCTAGAGCGACCCCCTACGAGCAGTACTTC
abundance: NA; v_gene: TRBV10-3; j_gene: TRBJ2-1; d_gene: TRBD2; CDR3aa: CAIGASGGANEQFF; CDR3nt: TGTGCCATCGGCGCTAGCGGGGGGGCCAATGAGCAGTTCTTC
abundance: many; v_gene: TRBV18; j_gene: TRBJ2-5; d_gene: TRBD1; CDR3aa: CASSLTTGDRETQYF; CDR3nt: TGTGCCAGCTCACTCACGACTGGGGACAGGGAGACCCAGTACTTC
abundance: many; v_gene: TRBV12-3/TRBV12-4; j_gene: TRBJ2-2; d_gene: NA; CDR3aa: CASSRAGMTGELFF; CDR3nt: TGTGCCAGCAGTCGAGCAGGGATGACCGGGGAGCTGTTTTTT
abundance: many; v_gene: TRBV12-3/TRBV12-4; j_gene: TRBJ1-5; d_gene: TRBD1; CDR3aa: CASSPKYRGGDQPQHF; CDR3nt: TGTGCCAGCAGTCCAAAATACAGGGGTGGGGATCAGCCCCAGCATTTT
abundance: NA; v_gene: TRBV20-1; j_gene: TRBJ2-7; d_gene: NA; CDR3aa: CSARVLGTNYEQYF; CDR3nt: TGCAGTGCTAGAGTATTGGGAACAAACTACGAGCAGTACTTC
abundance: many; v_gene: TRBV18; j_gene: TRBJ2-2; d_gene: NA; CDR3aa: CASSPRSRGNTGELFF; CDR3nt: TGTGCCAGCTCACCAAGGTCGAGAGGGAACACCGGGGAGCTGTTTTTT
abundance: few; v_gene: TRBV12-3/TRBV12-4; j_gene: TRBJ2-3; d_gene: TRBD1; CDR3aa: CASSFWTGSTDTQYF; CDR3nt: TGTGCCAGCAGTTTCTGGACAGGGAGCACAGATACGCAGTATTTT